This record concerns one TCR beta chain sequence. The J segment lost 4 bases and the V segment lost 5 bases, leaving 4 bases of the junction unmatched. The CDR3 loop spans 13 amino acids. Germline V CDR1 and CDR2: MNHEY, SVGAGI. Here immunoSEQ multiplex PCR was the method, and the copy in TCRdb shows in-frame clones only, minus some. This table holds over 150,000 clones, around three quarters found once. The sample originates from a study of blood T cell repertoires in COVID-19. For the study at large: Acute and convalescent COVID-19 samples came from the United States, Italy and Spain.

Input material: peripheral blood. This rearrangement joins TRBV6-5 to TRBJ1-2; 7 nucleotides align to TRBD1. The receptor was derived from a man at least 80 years old with acute or convalescent COVID-19. The CDR3 DNA follows: TGTGCCAGCAGTCCTTCAGGGGGCTATGGCTACACCTTC. This codes for CASSPSGGYGYTF.